These 3 T cell receptor beta chains originate from one sample sequenced in a study of molecular identifiers for immune sequencing clone quantification. TCRdb independently ran MiXCR on the PCR reads; one entry per CDR3 protein. The sample has some 41,000 distinct CDR3 sequences, about 24% seen once. Sequencing was carried out using naive CD8+ T cells from blood, with Jurkat cell RNA spiked in. Subset defined: FACS-sorted CD8+CD4-CCR7+CD45RA+ naive T cells. The receptors were gathered from a human donor in good health. Some libraries in this study had Jurkat cell RNA spiked in.

At least ten counts were recorded for this clonotype. The rearrangement links TRBV20-1 to TRBJ2-5; D is undetermined. Per germline, CDR1 DFQATT and CDR2 SNEGSKA (reference sequence). The CDR3 has 10 residues. V lost 6 bases to trimming and J lost 2 bases, with 4 bases between them. The CDR3 region is CSAIQETQYF. CDR3 DNA sequence: TGCAGTGCCATACAAGAGACCCAGTACTTC.

In the case of this clonotype: One base away lies a much larger clone, so this may be a sequencing read error. The V call is TRBV4-3, the J call TRBJ2-3, with TRBD2 matching 13 bases. The CDR3 extends over 18 amino acids. CDR1 LGHNA and CDR2 YSLEER come from the germline V gene. The V gene end was trimmed by 4 bases and the J gene end by 4 bases; junction bases not matched to a gene: 11. CDR3 residues: CASSPRTSGSRSADTQYF. CDR3 coding DNA: TGCGCCAGCAGCCCCAGGACTAGCGGGAGTAGGAGCGCAGATACGCAGTATTTT.

In this sample, this clonotype turned up many times. The chain has TRBV4-1 and TRBJ1-5; TRBD1 is a possible D gene (6 bases). V lost 3 bases and J lost 2, with 14 bases in between. Germline V gene sequence: CDR1 MGHRA, CDR2 YSYEKL. The CDR3 extends over 16 amino acids. CDR3 nucleotide sequence: TGCGCCAGCAGCCAGGGGGCGCGGGGAGGCAATCAGCCCCAGCATTTT. Its translation: CASSQGARGGNQPQHF.